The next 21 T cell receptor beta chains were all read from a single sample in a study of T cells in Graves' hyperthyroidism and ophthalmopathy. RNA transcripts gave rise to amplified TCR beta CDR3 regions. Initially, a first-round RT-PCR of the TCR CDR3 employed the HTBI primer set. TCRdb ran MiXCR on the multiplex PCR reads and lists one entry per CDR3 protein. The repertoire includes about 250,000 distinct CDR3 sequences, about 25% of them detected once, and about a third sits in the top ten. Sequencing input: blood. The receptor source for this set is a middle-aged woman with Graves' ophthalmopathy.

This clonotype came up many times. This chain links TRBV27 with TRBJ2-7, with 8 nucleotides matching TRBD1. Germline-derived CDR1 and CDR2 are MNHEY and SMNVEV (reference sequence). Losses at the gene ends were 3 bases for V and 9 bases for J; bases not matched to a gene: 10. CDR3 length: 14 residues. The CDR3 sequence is CASSLRSPDRGQYF. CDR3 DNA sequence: TGTGCCAGCAGTTTGAGGTCCCCAGACAGGGGGCAGTACTTC.

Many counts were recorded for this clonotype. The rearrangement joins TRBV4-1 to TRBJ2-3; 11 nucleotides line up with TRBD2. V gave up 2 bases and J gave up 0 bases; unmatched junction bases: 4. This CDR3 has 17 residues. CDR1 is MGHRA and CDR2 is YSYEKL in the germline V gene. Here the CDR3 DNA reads TGCGCCAGCAGCCAAAAGACTAGCGGGACGAGCACAGATACGCAGTATTTT. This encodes CASSQKTSGTSTDTQYF.

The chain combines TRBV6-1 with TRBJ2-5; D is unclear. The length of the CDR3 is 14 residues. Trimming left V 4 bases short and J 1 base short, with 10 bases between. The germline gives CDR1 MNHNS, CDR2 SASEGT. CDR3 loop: CASSASVLQETQYF. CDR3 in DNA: TGTGCCAGCAGTGCCTCGGTTCTCCAAGAGACCCAGTACTTC.

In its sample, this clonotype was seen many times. The CDR3 coding sequence is TGTGCCAGCACCGACAGAACCTCCTACGAGCAGTACTTC. Protein sequence: CASTDRTSYEQYF. The chain recombines TRBV7-9 with TRBJ2-7; D may be TRBD1 (5 bases). The V gene's germline CDR1 is SEHNR and CDR2 FQNEAQ (reference sequence). The CDR3 covers 13 residues. V shed 7 bases and J shed 0 bases, with 10 bases lying between them.

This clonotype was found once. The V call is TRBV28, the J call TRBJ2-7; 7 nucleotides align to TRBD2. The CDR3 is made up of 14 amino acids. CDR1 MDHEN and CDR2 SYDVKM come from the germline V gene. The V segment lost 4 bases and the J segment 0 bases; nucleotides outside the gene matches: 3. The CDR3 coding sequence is TGTGCCAGCAGTTACAGCGGGATCTCCTACGAGCAGTACTTC. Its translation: CASSYSGISYEQYF.

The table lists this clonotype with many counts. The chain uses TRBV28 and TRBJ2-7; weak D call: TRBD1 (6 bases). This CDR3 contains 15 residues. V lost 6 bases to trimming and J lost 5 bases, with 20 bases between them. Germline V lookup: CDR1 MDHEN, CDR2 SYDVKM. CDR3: CASSPLIGQGHEQYF. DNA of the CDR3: TGTGCCAGCAGCCCACTAATCGGGCAGGGGCACGAGCAGTACTTC.

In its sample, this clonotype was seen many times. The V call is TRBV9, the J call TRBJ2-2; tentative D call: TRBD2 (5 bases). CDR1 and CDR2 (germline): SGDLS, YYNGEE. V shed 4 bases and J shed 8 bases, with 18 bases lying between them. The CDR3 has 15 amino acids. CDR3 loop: CASSPRTYAGGELFF. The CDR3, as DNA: TGTGCCAGCAGCCCTCGGACGTACGCGGGTGGGGAGCTGTTTTTT.

The DNA of the CDR3 is TGTGCCAGCAGCAGACGACAGGAGGAGGGCTATGGCTACACCTTC. Its translation is CASSRRQEEGYGYTF. The V and J genes are TRBV7-9 and TRBJ1-2; possible D gene TRBD1, 6 bases. Trimming took 5 bases from V and 4 from J, leaving 17 bases between them. This CDR3 has 15 residues. Looked up from germline, CDR1 is SEHNR and CDR2 is FQNEAQ (reference sequence).

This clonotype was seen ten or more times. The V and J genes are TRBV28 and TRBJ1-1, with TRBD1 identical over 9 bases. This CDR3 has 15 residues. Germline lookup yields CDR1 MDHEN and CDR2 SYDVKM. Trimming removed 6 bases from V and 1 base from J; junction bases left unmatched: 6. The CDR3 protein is CASREPGQGNTEAFF. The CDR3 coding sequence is TGTGCCAGCAGAGAACCGGGACAGGGGAACACTGAAGCTTTCTTT.

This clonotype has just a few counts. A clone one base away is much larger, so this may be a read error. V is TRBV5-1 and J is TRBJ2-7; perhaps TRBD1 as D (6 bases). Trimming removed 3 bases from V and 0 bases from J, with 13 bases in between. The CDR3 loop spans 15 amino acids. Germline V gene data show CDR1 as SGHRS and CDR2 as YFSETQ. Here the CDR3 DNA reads TGCGCCAGCAGCTCGGACGGACAGCCCTCCTACGAGCAGTACTTC. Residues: CASSSDGQPSYEQYF.

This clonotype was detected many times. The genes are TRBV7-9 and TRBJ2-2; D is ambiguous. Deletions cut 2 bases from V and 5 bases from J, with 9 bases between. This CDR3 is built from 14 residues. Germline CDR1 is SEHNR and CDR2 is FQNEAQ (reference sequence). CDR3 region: CASSLTERTGELFF. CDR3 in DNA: TGTGCCAGCAGCTTAACTGAGCGTACCGGGGAGCTGTTTTTT.

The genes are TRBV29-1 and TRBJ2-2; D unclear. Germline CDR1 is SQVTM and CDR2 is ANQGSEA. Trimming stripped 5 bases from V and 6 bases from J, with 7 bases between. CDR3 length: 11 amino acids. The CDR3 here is CSVKFAGELFF. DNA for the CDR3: TGCAGCGTTAAGTTTGCCGGGGAGCTGTTTTTT.

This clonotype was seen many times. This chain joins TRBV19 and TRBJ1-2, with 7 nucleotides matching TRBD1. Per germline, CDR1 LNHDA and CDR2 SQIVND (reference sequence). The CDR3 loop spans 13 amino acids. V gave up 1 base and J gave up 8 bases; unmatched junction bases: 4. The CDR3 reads CASSIAAGGGYTF. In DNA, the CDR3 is TGTGCCAGTAGTATAGCAGCAGGGGGAGGCTACACCTTC.

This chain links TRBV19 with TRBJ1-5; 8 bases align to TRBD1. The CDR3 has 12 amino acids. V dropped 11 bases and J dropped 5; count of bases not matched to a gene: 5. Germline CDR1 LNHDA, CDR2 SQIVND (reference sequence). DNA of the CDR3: TGTGCCGCCCGGACAGGGTATCAGCCCCAGCATTTT. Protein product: CAARTGYQPQHF.

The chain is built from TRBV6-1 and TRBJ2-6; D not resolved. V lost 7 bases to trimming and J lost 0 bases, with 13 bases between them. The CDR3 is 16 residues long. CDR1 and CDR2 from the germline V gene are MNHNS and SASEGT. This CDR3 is CASTPRVSSGANVLTF. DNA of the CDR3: TGTGCCAGCACTCCCCGGGTGTCCTCTGGGGCCAACGTCCTGACTTTC.

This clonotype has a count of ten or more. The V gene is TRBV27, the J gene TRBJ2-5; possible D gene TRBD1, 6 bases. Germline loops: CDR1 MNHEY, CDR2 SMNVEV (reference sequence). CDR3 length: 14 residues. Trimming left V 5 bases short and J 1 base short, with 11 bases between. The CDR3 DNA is TGTGCCAGCAGTGCAAACAGGGCCCAAGAGACCCAGTACTTC. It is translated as CASSANRAQETQYF.

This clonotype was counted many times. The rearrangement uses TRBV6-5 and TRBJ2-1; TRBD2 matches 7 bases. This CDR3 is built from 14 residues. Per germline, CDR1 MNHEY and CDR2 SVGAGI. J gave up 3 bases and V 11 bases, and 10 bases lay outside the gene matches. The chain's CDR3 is CAGHPTGGYNEQFF. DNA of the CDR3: TGTGCCGGCCATCCGACGGGAGGCTACAATGAGCAGTTCTTC.

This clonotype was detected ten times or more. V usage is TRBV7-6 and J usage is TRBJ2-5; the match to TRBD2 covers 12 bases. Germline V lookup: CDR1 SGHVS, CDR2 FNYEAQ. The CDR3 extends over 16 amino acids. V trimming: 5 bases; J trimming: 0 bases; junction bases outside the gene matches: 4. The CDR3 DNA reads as TGTGCCAGCAGCCCGCGGACTAGCGGGAACCAAGAGACCCAGTACTTC. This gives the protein CASSPRTSGNQETQYF.

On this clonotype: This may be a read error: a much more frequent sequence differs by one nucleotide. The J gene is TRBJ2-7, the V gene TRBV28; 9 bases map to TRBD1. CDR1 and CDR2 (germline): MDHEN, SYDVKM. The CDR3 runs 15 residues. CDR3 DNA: TGTGCCAACAGTGGCCGGGACAGGGTCCCCCTCGGGCAGTACTTC. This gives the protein CANSGRDRVPLGQYF.

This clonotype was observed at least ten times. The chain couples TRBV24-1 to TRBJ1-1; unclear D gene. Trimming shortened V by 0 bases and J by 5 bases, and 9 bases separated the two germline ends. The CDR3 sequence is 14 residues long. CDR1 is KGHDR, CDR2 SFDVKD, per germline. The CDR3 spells CATSDLGSLTEAFF. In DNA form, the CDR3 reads TGTGCCACCAGTGATTTGGGGTCGTTGACTGAAGCTTTCTTT.

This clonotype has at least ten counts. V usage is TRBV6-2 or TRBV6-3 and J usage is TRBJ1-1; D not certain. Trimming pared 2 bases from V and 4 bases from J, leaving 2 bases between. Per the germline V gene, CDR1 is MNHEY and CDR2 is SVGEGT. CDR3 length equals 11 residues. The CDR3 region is CASSYSTEAFF. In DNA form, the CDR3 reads TGTGCCAGCAGTTACAGCACTGAAGCTTTCTTT.